These T cell receptor beta chains were read from a single sample in a study of blood T cell repertoires in COVID-19. This table comes from immunoSEQ multiplex PCR, and its TCRdb copy is limited to in-frame clones, with some not included. The repertoire holds around 63,000 clones, with around 84% as singletons. Source material: peripheral blood. These receptors were obtained from a man in his sixties with acute or convalescent COVID-19. CDR3s include the opening cysteine and the closing phenylalanine or tryptophan.

>TRBV12-5
CASGAGFLRQPQHF
>TRBV7-9
CASSSGTGNTEAFF
>TRBV11-2
CASSVGQKLGPQHF
>TRBV5-1
CASSQGTGFEQYF
>TRBV7-2
CASSLTTTSGGAREQFF
>TRBV19
CASSIVGTGNRGYTF
>TRBV7-6
CASSPRSGGLVYEQYF
>TRBV12-3/TRBV12-4
CASGRGHGDTQYF
>TRBV28
CASSLTPFYEQYF
>TRBV28
CASRPTGYNQPQHF
>TRBV2
CASSEAEGTTNSYEQYF
>TRBV14
CASSHRDRGQNTEAFF
>TRBV20-1
CRGRGDTEAFF
>TRBV2
CASSFNPGLQGDTQYF
>TRBV2
CASSEPGSSEAFF
>TRBV7-3
CASSLFGGGTEAFF
>TRBV28
CASSSGGRSEDTQYF
>TRBV7-2
CASSLARGRVSPLHF
>TRBV19
CASRIQGSFSNQPQHF
>TRBV9
CASSVAGAGVTDTQYF
>TRBV5-1
CASSPRLAEEYEQYF
>TRBV3-1/TRBV3-2
CASSQGALIYGYTF
>TRBV10-3
CAISGSVGARGEQYF
>TRBV9
CASSVGGGTRGYDEQFF
>TRBV18
CASSRDWTSGAFF
>TRBV27
CASTKRLDRSTDTQYF
>TRBV29-1
CSVHHGGTGGGETQYF
>TRBV12-3/TRBV12-4
CASSFGGQPQHF
>TRBV6-5
CASQARGSGNTIYF
>TRBV5-1
CASRGQGVMSTEAFF
>TRBV6-5
CASSYPPGTGTGELFF
>TRBV5-1
CASSLDRQATYEQYF
>TRBV20-1
CSEQGGETQYF
>TRBV27
CASSTSTSGGAFEQFF
>TRBV5-3
CARSFGRASPLHF